The rows below give T cell receptor beta chains drawn from one sample of a study of blood T cell repertoires in COVID-19. Data came from immunoSEQ multiplex PCR; TCRdb stores just in-frame clones and leaves some out. Of hundreds of thousands of clones in the sample, 91% were seen once. Sequenced: peripheral blood. The receptor set was obtained from a young woman who had recovered from COVID-19. Each CDR3 is given with its conserved first and last residue.

>TRBV7-2
CASSLRQGNEQFF
>TRBV12-5
CASGGTSGSSYNEQFF
>TRBV10-2
CASSDLYNEQFF
>TRBV30
CAWSVYGGIRNTIYF
>TRBV6-5
CASSRDKVNQPQHF
>TRBV7-2
CASSSVASGRWGTDTQYF
>TRBV6-4
CASSKPPRSGWGNTIYF
>TRBV9
CASSPYVQGMNTEAFF
>TRBV7-2
CASSRNRGPSSGNTIYF
>TRBV20-1
CSASYRQGRNQPQHF
>TRBV10-2
CASSDSPVPDTQYF
>TRBV19
CASSKQGARLYNEQFF
>TRBV10-3
CAISVGLAGDTQYF
>TRBV3-1/TRBV3-2
CASSQKGLAGDWTGELFF
>TRBV28
CASSPGGAEETQYF
>TRBV9
CASSASPTRSGANVLTF
>TRBV9
CASSDRMTGGYSGANVLTF
>TRBV20-1
CSANDPGGYQPQHF
>TRBV7-2
CASSLSGTINEKLFF
>TRBV11-2
CASSPPGGYTF
>TRBV19
CASSIYRQGAQGIAAGNTIYF
>TRBV7-2
CASSQGLAGTDTQYF
>TRBV7-9
CASSLGQPKETQYF
>TRBV29-1
CSVDRVGGNTEAFF
>TRBV9
CASSATSGNTGELFF
>TRBV24-1
CATSGRGSGTSYNEQFF
>TRBV5-4
CASSIPSGSSTGELFF
>TRBV3-1/TRBV3-2
CASSYRDRGRFTGELFF
>TRBV5-5
CASSLDRRYGYTF
>TRBV27
CASSFLLAGSPLHF
>TRBV5-1
CASSLDGSGRNEQFF
>TRBV5-4
CASSPGPTREPGGGTDTQYF
>TRBV9
CASSEYTGNTIYF
>TRBV11-3
CASSLDLLSYNEQFF
>TRBV4-1
CASSQKQIVGSYNEQFF
>TRBV4-2
CASSQASPGNTIYF
>TRBV4-1
CASSQEAPWNTEAFF